This T cell receptor beta chain was captured by sequencing in a study of OX40 agonist ivuxolimab in advanced cancers. As for the study in general: Hepatocellular carcinoma, melanoma, renal cell or head and neck cancer affected the dose-escalation patients.

Sequencing used immunoSEQ multiplex PCR; TCRdb keeps in-frame clones, though not all of them. In the table there are tens of thousands of clones, about 86% of which are singletons. A history of autoimmune disease or systemic immunosuppression excluded patients. From germline, CDR1 is SNHLY and CDR2 FYNNEI. The CDR3 contains 14 residues. The V end lost 0 bases, the J end lost 6 bases, and 9 bases lay between the germline ends. The specimen was CD4+ or CD8+ T cells sorted from blood, collected in a trial of the OX40 agonist ivuxolimab. This chain links TRBV2 with TRBJ1-5; D not resolved. This receptor was identified in an adult with an advanced solid tumor such as melanoma, head and neck, liver or kidney cancer. CDR3 sequence: CASSEAAEGQPQHF. DNA for the CDR3: TGTGCCAGCAGTGAAGCGGCTGAGGGTCAGCCCCAGCATTTT. The full variable domain, completed using reference TRBV2 and TRBJ1-5, is EPEVTQTPSHQVTQMGQEVILRCVPISNHLYFYWYRQILGQKVEFLVSFYNNEISEKSEIFDDQFSVERPDGSNFTLKIRSTKLEDSAMYFCASSEAAEGQPQHFGDGTRLSIL.